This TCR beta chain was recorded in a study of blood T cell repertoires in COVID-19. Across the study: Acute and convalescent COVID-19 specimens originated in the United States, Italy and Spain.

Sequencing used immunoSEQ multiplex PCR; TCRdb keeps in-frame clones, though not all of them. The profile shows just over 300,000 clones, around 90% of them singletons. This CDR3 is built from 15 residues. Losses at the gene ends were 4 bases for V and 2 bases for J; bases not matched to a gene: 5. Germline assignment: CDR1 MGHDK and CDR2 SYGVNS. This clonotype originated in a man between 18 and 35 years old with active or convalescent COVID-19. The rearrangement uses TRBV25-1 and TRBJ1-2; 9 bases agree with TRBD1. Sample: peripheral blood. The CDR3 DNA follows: TGTGCCAGCAGTGCACCGGGACAGGGAAACTATGGCTACACCTTC. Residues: CASSAPGQGNYGYTF.